The T cell receptor beta chain under discussion was sequenced for a study of tumor and adjacent non-tumor tissue in lung cancer. The template was RNA from unsorted bulk tissue. CDR1 and CDR2 from the germline V gene are MDHEN and SYDVKM. This CDR3 has 13 amino acids. A modified ARM-PCR protocol with three rounds of nested PCR amplified TCRbeta. TCRdb reanalysed the multiplex PCR reads using MiXCR and keeps one entry per CDR3 protein. This sample has fewer than 100,000 distinct CDR3 sequences; around 70% occur once, and the top ten carry about 9.2%. Overall study results and limits: Tumor repertoires had a smaller top 100 clone share than normal lung.

Points on this clonotype: Its antigen remains unidentified. The junction differs from germline at one of its ends, possibly a read error.

This clonotype was sampled from a woman aged 40 to 50 with non-small cell lung cancer. V gene TRBV28 combines with J gene TRBJ1-1, with D tentatively TRBD1 (6 bases). The sequenced material came from lung tumor tissue. The CDR3 sequence: CASSQGFCTEAFF. DNA of the CDR3: TGTGCCAGCAGCCAGGGGTTCTGCACTGAAGCTTTCTTC. The variable domain in full, with the rest retrieved from reference TRBV28 and TRBJ1-1, is DVKVTQSSRYLVKRTGEKVFLECVQDMDHENMFWYRQDPGLGLRLIYFSYDVKMKEKGDIPEGYSVSREKKERFSLILESASTNQTSMYLCASSQGFCTEAFFGQGTRLTVV.